The next 15 T cell receptor beta chains were all read from a single sample in a study of shared clonotypes between healthy human individuals. Clones were sequenced by immunoSEQ multiplex PCR, and TCRdb holds only the in-frame ones, with some missing. Among 2 million to 2.5 million clones, about 94% were seen once, and the ten largest hold more than 0.1%. Source material: naive CD4+ T cells sorted from blood. Indicated subset: CD45RA+ positively selected. The receptors here all came from a man aged 18 to 29 in good health.

This chain links TRBV7-2 with TRBJ2-3; 13 nucleotides match TRBD2. From germline, CDR1 is SGHTA and CDR2 FQGNSA. The junction had 7 bases not matched to a gene; V was cut back by 5 bases and J by 5 bases. There are 16 residues in the CDR3. CDR3 amino acids: CASSPGTSGMGDTQYF. DNA for the CDR3: TGTGCCAGCAGCCCCGGGACTAGCGGGATGGGAGATACGCAGTATTTT.

V is TRBV9 and J is TRBJ2-5, with D possibly being TRBD1 (5 bases). Germline V gene lookup returns CDR1 SGDLS and CDR2 YYNGEE. This CDR3 has 16 residues. Trimming removed 0 bases from V and 2 bases from J, with 14 bases in between. The DNA for the CDR3 is TGTGCCAGCAGCGTAGCCCAGACAGCCTCGCAAGAGACCCAGTACTTC. Translating it yields CASSVAQTASQETQYF.

The chain carries TRBV2 and TRBJ2-3; D not certain. Trimming took off 3 bases at V and 2 bases at J, with 6 bases between the two ends. The CDR3 consists of 13 residues. Germline lookup yields CDR1 SNHLY and CDR2 FYNNEI. The CDR3 loop is CASSEAYTDTQYF. DNA of the CDR3: TGTGCCAGCAGTGAGGCCTACACAGATACGCAGTATTTT. Looking up the rest from reference TRBV2 and TRBJ2-3 gives the full variable domain: EPEVTQTPSHQVTQMGQEVILRCVPISNHLYFYWYRQILGQKVEFLVSFYNNEISEKSEIFDDQFSVERPDGSNFTLKIRSTKLEDSAMYFCASSEAYTDTQYFGPGTRLTVL.

The rearrangement joins TRBV6-5 to TRBJ2-7; TRBD1 might be the D (5 bases). V was trimmed by 4 bases and J by 6 bases, leaving 13 bases between them. CDR1 and CDR2 (germline): MNHEY, SVGAGI. The CDR3 extends over 13 amino acids. As DNA, the CDR3 is TGTGCCAGCAGTTTGGGGCCGACCAGCGAGCAGTACTTC. Translated, it gives CASSLGPTSEQYF.

This chain links TRBV13 with TRBJ1-4; D is undetermined. V dropped 4 bases and J dropped 2 bases, with 17 bases sitting between them. Germline lookup yields CDR1 PRHDT and CDR2 FYEKMQ (reference sequence). CDR3 length equals 17 residues. In nucleotides, the CDR3 is TGTGCCAGCAGCTCCGTTGAGGCCGCGGGCACTAATGAAAAACTGTTTTTT. Its protein is CASSSVEAAGTNEKLFF.

As for this clone: Other DNA sequences in this specimen translate into the identical CDR3. The V gene is TRBV7-2, the J gene TRBJ1-5, with 7 bases fitting TRBD1. V was pared by 5 bases and J by 2 bases, with 3 bases of the junction left unmatched. The V gene's germline CDR1 is SGHTA and CDR2 FQGNSA. The CDR3 extends over 14 amino acids. CDR3 in amino acids: CASSPGQGNQPQHF. The CDR3 DNA is TGTGCCAGCAGCCCCGGACAGGGCAATCAGCCCCAGCATTTT.

Remarks on this clone: The sample has other DNA sequences that encode this CDR3 too. J is TRBJ2-5 and V is TRBV6-6; a possible D gene is TRBD2 (6 bases). The germline CDR1 and CDR2 sequences are MNHNY and SVGAGI (reference sequence). V shed 0 bases and J shed 2 bases, with 7 bases lying between them. This CDR3 has 14 residues. CDR3 bases: TGTGCCAGCAGTTACTCGGGACTTCAAGAGACCCAGTACTTC. Translation gives CASSYSGLQETQYF.

The V call is TRBV5-6, the J call TRBJ2-7, with D unresolved. The CDR3 has 13 residues. Germline values: CDR1 SGHDT, CDR2 YYEEEE. V was cut by 1 base and J by 6 bases, with 11 bases left in between. The CDR3: CASSLQALSEQYF. For the CDR3, the DNA is TGTGCCAGCAGCTTGCAGGCCCTTAGCGAGCAGTACTTC.

The rearrangement uses TRBV11-3 and TRBJ2-1; D is unresolved. The ends were cut back, 1 base at V and 1 base at J, with 5 bases in the middle. The CDR3 covers 14 residues. CDR1 and CDR2 from the germline V gene are SGHNT and YENEEA. CDR3 residues: CASSLGYSYNEQFF. In DNA form, the CDR3 reads TGTGCCAGCAGCTTAGGATATTCCTACAATGAGCAGTTCTTC. Supplemented by reference TRBV11-3 and TRBJ2-1, the full variable domain reads EAGVVQSPRYKIIEKKQPVAFWCNPISGHNTLYWYLQNLGQGPELLIRYENEEAVDDSQLPKDRFSAERLKGVDSTLKIQPAELGDSAVYLCASSLGYSYNEQFFGPGTRLTVL.

The V call is TRBV2, the J call TRBJ2-7; possible D gene TRBD1, 6 bases. CDR3 size: 15 residues. V dropped 2 bases and J dropped 5 bases, with 16 bases sitting between them. The germline gives CDR1 SNHLY, CDR2 FYNNEI. For the CDR3, the DNA is TGTGCCAGCAGTGAAATAAGGGGGTTATTAGACGAGCAGTACTTC. Amino acid sequence: CASSEIRGLLDEQYF.

The V gene is TRBV19, the J gene TRBJ1-5, with D possibly being TRBD1 (6 bases). V was clipped by 4 bases and J by 4 bases, with 14 bases between them. The CDR3 totals 15 residues. Germline V lookup: CDR1 LNHDA, CDR2 SQIVND (reference sequence). The CDR3 sequence: CASSTRDTRNQPQHF. The DNA of the CDR3 is TGTGCCAGTAGTACCCGGGACACCAGGAATCAGCCCCAGCATTTT.

The V call is TRBV28, the J call TRBJ2-3, with 12 bases fitting TRBD2. V dropped 6 bases and J dropped 4; count of bases not matched to a gene: 2. The CDR3 runs to 14 residues. Germline values: CDR1 MDHEN, CDR2 SYDVKM. As DNA, the CDR3 is TGTGCCAGCAGGTCTAGCGGGAGGGCAGATACGCAGTATTTT. Protein: CASRSSGRADTQYF.

This rearrangement joins TRBV6-6 to TRBJ2-7; D assignment may be TRBD1 or TRBD2 (5 bases each). The CDR3 is 14 residues long. Germline assignment: CDR1 MNHNY and CDR2 SVGAGI (reference sequence). V was clipped by 6 bases and J by 6 bases, with 18 bases between them. CDR3 loop: CASSSGTLTLEQYF. The CDR3 nucleotides are TGTGCCAGCAGCTCCGGGACCTTAACTCTCGAGCAGTACTTC.

This chain uses TRBV5-1 with TRBJ2-5, with D perhaps given as TRBD1 or TRBD2 (6 bases each). The germline CDR1 and CDR2 sequences are SGHRS and YFSETQ. Trimming removed 1 base at V and 5 bases at J, with 12 bases between. The CDR3 extends over 14 amino acids. The CDR3 DNA follows: TGCGCCAGCAGCTTGAGGCAGGGGAGGGAGACCCAGTACTTC. Encoded protein: CASSLRQGRETQYF.

The rearrangement uses TRBV28 and TRBJ1-1; no definite D call. V shed 8 bases and J shed 0 bases, with 13 bases lying between them. Germline loops: CDR1 MDHEN, CDR2 SYDVKM. The CDR3 has 14 amino acids. Here the CDR3 DNA reads TGTGCCAGCTTTCCCGGTACTATGAACACTGAAGCTTTCTTT. It translates to CASFPGTMNTEAFF.